One sample yielded the 25 T cell receptor beta chains listed below, sequenced in a study of blood T cell repertoires in COVID-19. TCRdb's table, derived via immunoSEQ multiplex PCR, lists solely in-frame clones and lacks some. Of approximately 360,000 clones in the sample, 80% to 90% were seen once. Sequencing was carried out using PBMCs or T cells enriched from blood (not recorded which). The receptors stem from a man between 35 and 55 years old in a cohort exposed to, infected with or recovered from COVID-19 (not recorded which).

The chain links TRBV18 to TRBJ1-5, with D uncertain. With 3 bases removed from V and 3 bases from J, the gap between germline ends came to 18 bases. CDR3 size: 17 residues. CDR1 KGHSH and CDR2 LQKENI come from the germline V gene. The chain's CDR3 is CASSPQDWKLPNQPQHF. CDR3 DNA: TGTGCCAGCTCACCTCAGGACTGGAAACTCCCCAATCAGCCCCAGCATTTT. Full variable domain (rest looked up from reference TRBV18 and TRBJ1-5): NAGVMQNPRHLVRRRGQEARLRCSPMKGHSHVYWYRQLPEEGLKFMVYLQKENIIDESGMPKERFSAEFPKEGPSILRIQQVVRGDSAAYFCASSPQDWKLPNQPQHFGDGTRLSIL.

V is TRBV30 and J is TRBJ2-1; D perhaps matches TRBD2 (6 bases). This CDR3 spans 14 amino acids. Trimming pared 8 bases from V and 6 bases from J, leaving 20 bases between. CDR1 GTSNPN and CDR2 SVGIG come from the germline V gene (reference sequence). The CDR3 region has the DNA TGTGCCGGGTCTAGCGTTAGCCCGAGCAATGAGCAGTTCTTC. Protein product: CAGSSVSPSNEQFF.

This clone was seen once. The chain joins TRBV27 to TRBJ1-6, with TRBD1 as a possible D gene (6 bases). Germline loops: CDR1 MNHEY, CDR2 SMNVEV (reference sequence). CDR3 size: 15 residues. V gave up 5 bases and J gave up 4 bases, with 12 bases separating them. The CDR3 region has the DNA TGTGCCAGCAGTAGCGGACAGACATATAATTCACCCCTCCACTTT. This codes for CASSSGQTYNSPLHF.

This clone was detected once. The genes are TRBV19 and TRBJ1-4; 7 positions agree with TRBD1. Germline V lookup: CDR1 LNHDA, CDR2 SQIVND (reference sequence). The CDR3 covers 16 residues. The J segment lost 7 bases and the V segment lost 4 bases, leaving 12 bases of the junction unmatched. The CDR3 DNA reads as TGTGCCAGTAGTACGGGAGTTGACGACAGGGCTGAAAAACTGTTTTTT. It encodes CASSTGVDDRAEKLFF.

The chain joins TRBV5-1 to TRBJ1-5, with 7 bases identical to TRBD1. This CDR3 region has 15 residues. V lost 2 bases and J lost 0; bases outside the gene matches: 2. CDR1 SGHRS and CDR2 YFSETQ come from the germline V gene. The CDR3 protein is CASSLTGDSNQPQHF. The CDR3 region has the DNA TGCGCCAGCAGCTTAACAGGGGATAGCAATCAGCCCCAGCATTTT.

The chain uses TRBV28 and TRBJ2-7; TRBD1 matches 8 bases. CDR1 is MDHEN and CDR2 is SYDVKM in the germline V gene. Losses at the gene ends were 1 base for V and 1 base for J; bases not matched to a gene: 3. The CDR3 is made up of 15 amino acids. DNA of the CDR3: TGTGCCAGCAGTTTATCCCGGACAGGGTCCTACGAGCAGTACTTC. It is translated as CASSLSRTGSYEQYF.

The V call is TRBV19, the J call TRBJ2-1, with 8 bases aligning to TRBD2. CDR1 is LNHDA and CDR2 is SQIVND in the germline V gene (reference sequence). The V segment lost 2 bases and the J segment 7 bases; nucleotides outside the gene matches: 10. The CDR3 spans 16 residues. CDR3 nucleotide sequence: TGTGCCAGTAGTATACGGGAGGGGGTGAGGGATAATGAGCAGTTCTTC. Translating it yields CASSIREGVRDNEQFF.

This chain connects TRBV7-9 to TRBJ2-7; 7 bases line up with TRBD2. Looked up from germline, CDR1 is SEHNR and CDR2 is FQNEAQ (reference sequence). The V and J ends lost 1 base and 6 bases, in that order; junction bases with no gene match: 9. The CDR3 extends over 15 amino acids. The DNA for the CDR3 is TGTGCCAGCAGCTTAGGTCATAGCGGGTACCCCGAGCAGTACTTC. Its translation is CASSLGHSGYPEQYF.

This chain links TRBV28 with TRBJ1-6; D might be TRBD1 (5 bases). The CDR3 consists of 13 residues. The germline V gene has CDR1 MDHEN and CDR2 SYDVKM. V lost 2 bases to trimming and J lost 9 bases, with 8 bases between them. CDR3 bases: TGTGCCAGCAGTTTACAGGGAATTTCACCCCTCCACTTT. Translated: CASSLQGISPLHF.

As for this clone: Within the sample, other DNA sequences also encode this same CDR3. The chain joins TRBV5-4 to TRBJ2-5, with D perhaps matching TRBD1 (5 bases). The CDR3 sequence is 13 residues long. V was pared by 0 bases and J by 5 bases, with 8 bases between. The germline V gene has CDR1 SGHNT and CDR2 YYREEE (reference sequence). CDR3 sequence reads: CASSLAGAETQYF. The CDR3 DNA is TGTGCCAGCAGCTTGGCTGGGGCCGAGACCCAGTACTTC.

This chain links TRBV2 with TRBJ2-3, with 11 bases identical to TRBD2. CDR3 length: 17 amino acids. Unmatched junction bases numbered 12, after V lost 6 bases and J lost 4 bases. Germline V gene lookup returns CDR1 SNHLY and CDR2 FYNNEI. CDR3 coding DNA: TGTGCCAGCAGGTGGACCCCTAGCGGGAGGAGCCCAGATACGCAGTATTTT. It codes for CASRWTPSGRSPDTQYF.

This rearrangement joins TRBV18 to TRBJ2-7; D might be TRBD2 (5 bases). This CDR3 has 13 residues. In germline, CDR1 is KGHSH, CDR2 LQKENI. The ends were cut back, 6 bases at V and 2 bases at J, with 11 bases in the middle. The CDR3 region is CASSPGETYEQYF. Here the CDR3 DNA reads TGTGCCAGCTCCCCCGGGGAGACCTACGAGCAGTACTTC.

The genes are TRBV5-4 and TRBJ2-3; 15 positions agree with TRBD2. Germline CDR1 SGHNT, CDR2 YYREEE (reference sequence). The ends lost 4 bases at V and 2 bases at J; junction bases unmatched: 5. The CDR3 is 17 residues long. CDR3 loop: CASSKGTSGRNTDTQYF. DNA for the CDR3: TGTGCCAGCAGCAAAGGGACTAGCGGGAGGAACACAGATACGCAGTATTTT.

The V gene is TRBV29-1, the J gene TRBJ2-1, with D possibly TRBD2 on 6 matching bases. In germline, CDR1 is SQVTM, CDR2 ANQGSEA. Trimming removed 6 bases at V and 10 bases at J, with 25 bases between. CDR3 length equals 15 residues. The CDR3 DNA reads TGCAGCGTCCTAGGGACCGATGGAGGGTTTAGGGAGCAGTTCTTC. This translates into CSVLGTDGGFREQFF.

This clone was counted a few times. This chain links TRBV5-1 with TRBJ2-1; TRBD2 aligns across 8 bases. Germline CDR1 SGHRS, CDR2 YFSETQ. The CDR3 loop spans 14 amino acids. The V gene end was trimmed by 5 bases and the J gene end by 8 bases; junction bases not matched to a gene: 9. CDR3 bases: TGCGCCAGCAGTGGATTTAGCGGGAACGATGAGCAGTTCTTC. This sequence encodes CASSGFSGNDEQFF.

The V and J genes are TRBV6-2 or TRBV6-3 and TRBJ2-7, with 8 nucleotides matching TRBD2. Germline V gene lookup returns CDR1 MNHEY and CDR2 SVGEGT. V dropped 4 bases and J dropped 3; count of bases not matched to a gene: 8. The CDR3 runs to 15 residues. CDR3 protein: CASSSPGLVGYEQYF. Here the CDR3 DNA reads TGTGCCAGCAGTTCTCCGGGACTAGTGGGCTACGAGCAGTACTTC.

The J gene is TRBJ2-6, the V gene TRBV18, with a tentative D call TRBD2 (6 bases). There are 17 residues in the CDR3. Germline assignment: CDR1 KGHSH and CDR2 LQKENI. Trimming shortened V by 6 bases and J by 0 bases, and 15 bases separated the two germline ends. CDR3 bases: TGTGCCAGCTCCGTAAAGGAGGGTTTCTCTGGGGCCAACGTCCTGACTTTC. Translation gives CASSVKEGFSGANVLTF.

Only a few counts were recorded for this clone. This chain connects TRBV7-2 to TRBJ1-1, with 11 bases fitting TRBD1. The CDR3 is made up of 13 amino acids. CDR1 is SGHTA, CDR2 FQGNSA, per germline. The ends lost 5 bases at V and 6 bases at J; junction bases unmatched: 2. This CDR3 is CASSTGQGAEAFF. The CDR3 nucleotides are TGTGCCAGCAGCACGGGACAGGGGGCTGAAGCTTTCTTT.

J is TRBJ1-1 and V is TRBV13, with D tentatively TRBD1 (5 bases). The CDR3 is 13 residues long. Germline V gene data show CDR1 as PRHDT and CDR2 as FYEKMQ (reference sequence). V gave up 7 bases and J gave up 7 bases, with 16 bases separating them. The CDR3 DNA sequence: TGTGCCAGCATTGGGGGGAGAACAGGTGAAGCTTTCTTT. Protein sequence: CASIGGRTGEAFF.

On this clone itself: Other DNA sequences in this sample translate to the same CDR3. This sequence joins TRBV18 and TRBJ2-5, with TRBD1 as a possible D gene (5 bases). Trimming stripped 2 bases from V and 2 bases from J, with 6 bases between. Germline-derived CDR1 and CDR2 are KGHSH and LQKENI. This CDR3 spans 13 amino acids. CDR3 loop: CASSPRTQETQYF. As DNA, the CDR3 is TGTGCCAGCTCACCAAGGACACAAGAGACCCAGTACTTC. Full variable domain (remainder filled in from reference TRBV18 and TRBJ2-5): NAGVMQNPRHLVRRRGQEARLRCSPMKGHSHVYWYRQLPEEGLKFMVYLQKENIIDESGMPKERFSAEFPKEGPSILRIQQVVRGDSAAYFCASSPRTQETQYFGPGTRLLVL.

V gene TRBV28 combines with J gene TRBJ1-2, with D unresolved. CDR3 length: 13 residues. CDR1 and CDR2 from the germline V gene are MDHEN and SYDVKM. The germline V and J ends were trimmed by 2 bases and 8 bases, with 12 bases remaining between them. The CDR3 DNA reads TGTGCCAGCAGTTTAACGGGGAGAGGGGGCTACACCTTC. Protein: CASSLTGRGGYTF.

This clone is a singleton in its sample. The V and J genes are TRBV11-2 and TRBJ2-4; TRBD1 matches 9 bases. The V gene end was trimmed by 5 bases and the J gene end by 2 bases; junction bases not matched to a gene: 10. The CDR3 spans 17 residues. The germline V gene has CDR1 SGHAT and CDR2 FQNNGV. The CDR3, as DNA: TGTGCCAGCAGCGATTTGGGGACAGGGCGGACCAAAAACATTCAGTACTTC. Residues: CASSDLGTGRTKNIQYF. Filled out from reference TRBV11-2 and TRBJ2-4, the complete variable domain reads EAGVAQSPRYKIIEKRQSVAFWCNPISGHATLYWYQQILGQGPKLLIQFQNNGVVDDSQLPKDRFSAERLKGVDSTLKIQPAKLEDSAVYLCASSDLGTGRTKNIQYFGAGTRLSVL.

J is TRBJ2-1 and V is TRBV5-1; no firm D call. This CDR3 comprises 12 residues. Germline V gene lookup returns CDR1 SGHRS and CDR2 YFSETQ. Trimming took 3 bases from V and 6 from J, leaving 7 bases between them. The CDR3 protein is CASSSGSNEQFF. In DNA form, the CDR3 reads TGCGCCAGCAGCTCCGGGTCCAATGAGCAGTTCTTC.

CDR3 in amino acids: CASSQPQDDRGPGYGYTF. DNA for the CDR3: TGCGCCAGCAGCCAACCACAGGACGACAGGGGGCCCGGCTATGGCTACACCTTC. The rearrangement links TRBV4-1 to TRBJ1-2; 10 nucleotides match TRBD1. The CDR3 runs 18 residues. The J segment lost 4 bases and the V segment lost 2 bases, leaving 13 bases of the junction unmatched. Germline lookup yields CDR1 MGHRA and CDR2 YSYEKL.

This clone was seen once. This chain links TRBV11-3 with TRBJ2-2; D is possibly TRBD2 (6 bases). CDR1 is SGHNT, CDR2 YENEEA, per germline. There are 16 residues in the CDR3. Trimming took off 3 bases at V and 5 bases at J, with 16 bases between the two ends. The CDR3 sequence is CASSLDGGSRTGELFF. CDR3 coding DNA: TGTGCCAGCAGCTTGGATGGGGGGTCGCGAACCGGGGAGCTGTTTTTT.